This entry describes one TCR beta chain. The sample is drawn from a study of OX40 agonist ivuxolimab in advanced cancers. V trimming: 6 bases; J trimming: 10 bases; junction bases outside the gene matches: 15. Germline assignment: CDR1 MNHNY and CDR2 SVGAGI (reference sequence). The CDR3 contains 16 residues. Sequenced by immunoSEQ multiplex PCR; TCRdb stores in-frame clones only, minus some. The table shows 70,000 or so clones, with 85% to 90% occurring only once. This sequence joins TRBV6-6 and TRBJ1-6, with 7 bases matching TRBD1. The sample in question was CD4+ or CD8+ T cells sorted from blood, obtained in a trial of the OX40 agonist ivuxolimab. The clonotype comes from an adult with an advanced solid tumor such as melanoma, head and neck, liver or kidney cancer. This chain's CDR3 is CASSRDDRAVGSPLHF. The CDR3 nucleotides are TGTGCCAGCAGCCGGGACGACAGGGCCGTCGGGTCACCCCTCCACTTT.